These 5 T cell receptor beta chains were sequenced from one sample in a study of shared clonotypes between healthy human individuals. Some clones are missing from TCRdb's copy, which holds only in-frame ones; the method was immunoSEQ multiplex PCR. The table has hundreds of thousands of clones, over 90% seen once. The naive CD8 subset, CD45RO-negative cells positively selected for CCR7, excluded terminally differentiated effector memory CD45RA+ cells. Sequenced material: naive CD8+ T cells sorted from blood. The receptors were sampled from a man aged 30 to 39 in good health.

V usage is TRBV27 and J usage is TRBJ2-5; the D gene is possibly TRBD2 (5 bases). CDR1 is MNHEY, CDR2 SMNVEV, per germline (reference sequence). This CDR3 is built from 14 residues. Trimming left V 1 base short and J 1 base short, with 7 bases between. The chain's CDR3 is CASSLFAGQETQYF. The DNA for the CDR3 is TGTGCCAGCAGTTTATTCGCGGGCCAAGAGACCCAGTACTTC.

The table lists this clone with a few counts. This chain links TRBV11-2 with TRBJ2-7; D is perhaps TRBD2 (5 bases). The germline CDR1 and CDR2 sequences are SGHAT and FQNNGV. The CDR3 contains 11 residues. The ends were cut back, 7 bases at V and 6 bases at J, with 10 bases in the middle. The CDR3 is CASNVAGEQYF. The DNA of the CDR3 is TGTGCCAGCAACGTGGCGGGCGAGCAGTACTTC.

V and J are TRBV4-1 and TRBJ2-1; tentatively, D is TRBD2 (6 bases). This CDR3 is 16 amino acids long. Germline CDR1 is MGHRA and CDR2 is YSYEKL. V lost 3 bases, J lost 5 bases, and 17 bases lay in between. In DNA form, the CDR3 reads TGCGCCAGCAGCCACTTTTCGGGAGATCTGGACAATGAGCAGTTCTTC. Translating gives CASSHFSGDLDNEQFF.

The chain uses TRBV11-3 and TRBJ2-1, with 10 positions matching TRBD2. Trimming removed 5 bases from V and 2 bases from J; junction bases left unmatched: 12. The CDR3 covers 18 residues. Germline V gives CDR1 SGHNT, CDR2 YENEEA. DNA of the CDR3: TGTGCCAGCAGCCCCCGCACCAATCTAGCGGGAGCCTACAATGAGCAGTTCTTC. This sequence encodes CASSPRTNLAGAYNEQFF.

The genes are TRBV29-1 and TRBJ2-7; 10 bases fit TRBD2. V was pared by 4 bases and J by 5 bases, with 11 bases of the junction left unmatched. The V gene's germline CDR1 is SQVTM and CDR2 ANQGSEA. The CDR3 sequence is 15 residues long. CDR3 amino acids: CSVGTTSGTLNEQYF. Here the CDR3 DNA reads TGCAGCGTTGGAACAACTAGCGGGACCCTTAACGAGCAGTACTTC.